Here is one T cell receptor beta chain with its context. Its cognate antigen is unknown. Reverse transcription of about 0.45 to 1 ug RNA was carried out with random hexamers. TCR beta CDR3 was amplified by immunoSEQ multiplex PCR. This amplification extended across 54 Vbeta and 13 Jbeta segments. TCRdb passed the immunoSEQ multiplex PCR reads through MiXCR, listing each CDR3 protein once. The sample comprises around 170,000 distinct CDR3 sequences, about 94% of which are singletons, and around 0.096% rests with the top ten. This entry is derived from a study of CD8 T cells in Susac syndrome. Turning to the study itself: At the time of blood draw, patients with Susac syndrome were therapy-naive, receiving corticosteroids, or receiving intravenous immunoglobulin alone. Study-wide points: The CD4+ T cell repertoires of Susac syndrome were found to show no clonal expansion.

Sequencing of TCR beta was performed on blood CD8+ T cells and on blood CD4+ T cells. The V and J ends lost 2 bases and 3 bases respectively, with 16 bases between them. The CDR3 is 16 residues long. CDR1 and CDR2 (germline): MDHEN, SYDVKM. The sample was CD4+ T cells from PBMCs. The chain carries TRBV28 and TRBJ1-1; D gene unclear. The clonotype originates from a human donor with Susac syndrome. In DNA, the CDR3 is TGTGCCAGCAGTTTAAATCTGTGGGGTGGCGACACTGAAGCTTTCTTT. It encodes CASSLNLWGGDTEAFF.